The clone carrying this T cell receptor (beta chain) was seen a handful of times. Its antigen remains unknown. This sample is part of a study of identical twins. CDR1 SGHNT and CDR2 YENEEA come from the germline V gene. The CDR3 sequence is 16 residues long. The V end lost 4 bases, the J end lost 2 bases, and 16 bases lay between the germline ends. General study points: Out-of-frame alpha sequences shared by twins were enriched for low generation probability.

Addition of a universal primer site occurred through template switching, and cDNA carried unique molecular identifiers. Using its own MiXCR run on the 5' RACE reads, TCRdb lists one record per CDR3 protein. The data show hundreds of thousands of distinct CDR3 sequences, 15% to 20% seen once. The same specimen was also included in a second study, on T cells expressing NK-cell markers.

The origin of this receptor is a young woman in good health. The rearrangement links TRBV11-3 to TRBJ2-3; tentative D call: TRBD2 (5 bases). Sequenced input: PBMCs. In DNA form, the CDR3 reads TGTGCCAGCAGCTCCTGGACTGATGAAAACACAGATACGCAGTATTTT. It codes for CASSSWTDENTDTQYF.